This entry lists 22 T cell receptor beta chains sequenced from one sample in a study of T cells in Graves' hyperthyroidism and ophthalmopathy. Template material for amplifying TCR beta CDR3 regions consisted of RNA transcripts. An initial round of RT-PCR targeting the TCR CDR3 relied on the HTBI primer set. MiXCR, applied by TCRdb to the multiplex PCR reads, yields one record per CDR3 protein. This repertoire shows 150,000 or so distinct CDR3 sequences, roughly 23% found once; its top ten account for around 70%. The sequenced material came from blood. The receptors were gathered from a woman aged 45 to 65 with Graves' hyperthyroidism that later progressed to Graves' ophthalmopathy.

This clonotype has at least ten counts. The chain combines TRBV20-1 with TRBJ2-3, with a weak D call TRBD1 (6 bases). The ends were cut back, 5 bases at V and 1 base at J, with 16 bases in the middle. CDR1 and CDR2 from the germline V gene are DFQATT and SNEGSKA (reference sequence). The CDR3 is made up of 15 amino acids. The CDR3 loop reads CSAHGTSTGTDTQYF. In DNA form, the CDR3 reads TGCAGTGCTCACGGGACATCAACCGGCACAGATACGCAGTATTTT.

The rearrangement uses TRBV19 and TRBJ1-1; the D gene is possibly TRBD1 (5 bases). Trimming cost V 3 bases and J 3 bases, with 14 bases left between them. Germline CDR1 is LNHDA and CDR2 is SQIVND (reference sequence). This CDR3 is built from 15 residues. CDR3 region: CASSMFGGMYTEAFF. Written as DNA, the CDR3 is TGTGCCAGTAGTATGTTCGGGGGGATGTACACTGAAGCTTTCTTT.

This clonotype was seen more than once but under ten times. The chain employs TRBV12-3 or TRBV12-4 and TRBJ2-2; TRBD1 is a possible D gene (5 bases). The CDR3 is made up of 14 amino acids. V lost 7 bases to trimming and J lost 8 bases, with 17 bases between them. This chain's CDR3 is CASILGVQGGELFF. The CDR3 nucleotides read TGTGCCAGCATATTGGGCGTCCAGGGAGGGGAGCTGTTTTTT.

This clonotype was counted at least ten times. The gene calls are TRBV6-1 and TRBJ2-7, with 7 bases matching TRBD2. Germline V lookup: CDR1 MNHNS, CDR2 SASEGT. V shed 5 bases and J 2 bases; nucleotides not matched to a gene: 12. This CDR3 spans 16 amino acids. The CDR3 sequence is CASSSKGLTSTYEQYF. The CDR3 DNA reads as TGTGCCAGCAGTTCCAAGGGACTAACCTCTACCTACGAGCAGTACTTC.

The rearrangement joins TRBV29-1 to TRBJ1-2; 7 bases align to TRBD1. The CDR3 covers 14 residues. CDR1 is SQVTM, CDR2 ANQGSEA, per germline. V shed 3 bases, J shed 4 bases, and the junction held 8 bases outside the gene matches. In DNA form, the CDR3 reads TGCAGCGTTGAGGGCTTGGGACAGAGCTATGGCTACACCTTC. Translating it yields CSVEGLGQSYGYTF.

In its sample, this clonotype was seen a few times. The CDR3 region has the DNA TGTGCCAGCAGCTTAGTTTTCCAGGGGGAGCGGGCCAGCACAGATACGCAGTATTTT. Translating gives CASSLVFQGERASTDTQYF. The rearrangement links TRBV7-8 to TRBJ2-3, with D possibly being TRBD1 (7 bases). Trimming stripped 1 base from V and 0 bases from J, with 20 bases between. CDR3 length equals 19 residues. Germline V gene sequence: CDR1 SGHVS, CDR2 FQNEAQ.

The table lists this clonotype with many counts. The chain couples TRBV24-1 to TRBJ2-4; TRBD2 agrees at 7 bases. Germline V gene sequence: CDR1 KGHDR, CDR2 SFDVKD. This CDR3 contains 14 residues. V gave up 7 bases and J gave up 6 bases; unmatched junction bases: 8. CDR3 sequence reads: CATSGGGLGNIQYF. The CDR3 DNA reads as TGTGCCACCAGCGGGGGAGGGCTCGGAAACATTCAGTACTTC.

This clonotype was counted at least ten times. This chain uses TRBV6-1 with TRBJ2-3, with D maybe TRBD1 (5 bases). The CDR3 length is 13 residues. V lost 5 bases and J lost 5, with 11 bases in between. The germline gives CDR1 MNHNS, CDR2 SASEGT. The CDR3 DNA sequence: TGTGCCAGCAGTTTTTCTAGGGGAGATACGCAGTATTTT. Translation gives CASSFSRGDTQYF.

Note on this clonotype: At one of its ends the junction is not consistent with the germline gene, which may arise from a read error. The genes are TRBV7-3 and TRBJ2-3; D not resolved. The CDR3 spans 14 residues. Germline CDR1 is SGHTA and CDR2 is FQGTGA. This CDR3 is CASSLSSGSDAQYF. The CDR3, as DNA: TGTGCCAGCAGCTTAAGTTCCGGGTCAGATGCGCAGTATTTT.

This clonotype showed up just a few times. The J gene is TRBJ2-3, the V gene TRBV5-1; 10 positions match TRBD2. Unmatched junction bases numbered 11, after V lost 4 bases and J lost 0 bases. This CDR3 spans 18 amino acids. Germline V gives CDR1 SGHRS, CDR2 YFSETQ. The CDR3, as DNA: TGCGCCAGCAGCCACGGGACTAGCGTTAAAACTAGCACAGATACGCAGTATTTT. It codes for CASSHGTSVKTSTDTQYF.

This clonotype was counted at least ten times. The chain combines TRBV9 with TRBJ2-5, with D possibly called TRBD1 or TRBD2 (5 bases each). V lost 5 bases, J lost 3 bases, and 17 bases lay in between. Germline CDR1 is SGDLS and CDR2 is YYNGEE. This CDR3 region has 15 residues. This chain's CDR3 is CASSVQSGTKETQYF. The DNA of the CDR3 is TGTGCCAGCAGTGTACAGTCCGGGACCAAAGAGACCCAGTACTTC.

This clonotype has ten or more counts. The rearrangement uses TRBV2 and TRBJ2-7; weak D call: TRBD2 (6 bases). V was pared by 6 bases and J by 0 bases, with 18 bases between. The germline V gene encodes CDR1 SNHLY and CDR2 FYNNEI. The CDR3 contains 16 residues. The CDR3 bases are TGTGCCAGCAGCACCCCCCCGCCGGGAGCCTCCTACGAGCAGTACTTC. It translates to CASSTPPPGASYEQYF.

This clonotype has a count of ten or more. This chain links TRBV3-1 with TRBJ2-5, with D perhaps TRBD2 (5 bases). This CDR3 spans 14 amino acids. Germline CDR1 is LGHDT and CDR2 is YNNKEL (reference sequence). V lost 0 bases, J lost 7 bases, and 12 bases lay in between. Written as DNA, the CDR3 is TGTGCCAGCAGCCAAGATCTAGGGAGCGGGACCCAGTACTTC. It codes for CASSQDLGSGTQYF.

This clonotype was recorded at least ten times. The chain couples TRBV10-3 to TRBJ2-7; no definite D call. The CDR3 loop spans 12 amino acids. Germline CDR1 ENHRY, CDR2 SYGVKD. V was shortened by 6 bases and J by 4 bases, with 10 bases between the two germline ends. CDR3 region: CAISNQQYEQYF. CDR3 sequence (DNA): TGTGCCATCAGCAACCAACAGTACGAGCAGTACTTC.

The chain is built from TRBV5-1 and TRBJ2-7; 9 nucleotides line up with TRBD2. CDR3 size: 15 residues. Germline V gene sequence: CDR1 SGHRS, CDR2 YFSETQ. V lost 4 bases and J lost 2; bases outside the gene matches: 7. This CDR3 reads CASSARTSGPYEQYF. CDR3 DNA: TGCGCCAGCAGCGCCCGCACTAGCGGGCCCTACGAGCAGTACTTC.

By share, this clonotype ranks as medium-sized. This chain connects TRBV6-1 to TRBJ1-1; D gene ambiguous. Trimming removed 3 bases at V and 1 base at J, with 6 bases between. Germline CDR1 MNHNS, CDR2 SASEGT. The CDR3 spans 13 residues. CDR3 amino acids: CASSDGPNTEAFF. The CDR3 nucleotides read TGTGCCAGCAGTGACGGGCCGAACACTGAAGCTTTCTTT.

This clonotype was counted many times. The V and J genes are TRBV12-3 or TRBV12-4 and TRBJ2-1; 8 bases align to TRBD1. V dropped 7 bases and J dropped 9; count of bases not matched to a gene: 8. The CDR3 covers 13 residues. The chain's CDR3 is CASKWTGTGEQFF. The CDR3 coding sequence is TGTGCCAGCAAATGGACAGGGACCGGTGAGCAGTTCTTC.

This clonotype was recorded many times. The V gene is TRBV3-1, the J gene TRBJ2-1, with D maybe TRBD2 (5 bases). Trimming cost V 1 base and J 4 bases, with 14 bases left between them. This CDR3 has 16 amino acids. Germline V gene data show CDR1 as LGHDT and CDR2 as YNNKEL (reference sequence). The CDR3 sequence: CASSQGPSLLYNEQFF. CDR3 nucleotide sequence: TGTGCCAGCAGCCAAGGCCCTAGCCTTTTATACAATGAGCAGTTCTTC.

Ten or more counts support this clonotype. The chain employs TRBV12-3 or TRBV12-4 and TRBJ2-7, with D tentatively TRBD1 (6 bases). Between the trimmed V and J ends, which lost 5 bases and 1 base, there was a span of 21 bases. This CDR3 is 17 amino acids long. CDR3 DNA: TGTGCCAGCAGTCCCCTCGGTTTCAGGGGAACATCCTACGAGCAGTACTTC. The encoded protein is CASSPLGFRGTSYEQYF.

The chain links TRBV5-1 to TRBJ2-6, with D perhaps TRBD1 or TRBD2 (6 bases each). V gave up 4 bases and J gave up 4 bases, with 12 bases separating them. Germline V gene data show CDR1 as SGHRS and CDR2 as YFSETQ. The CDR3 is made up of 15 amino acids. The CDR3 DNA follows: TGCGCCAGCAGCCAAAGGGGGGCAGGGGCCAACGTCCTGACTTTC. It encodes CASSQRGAGANVLTF.

This clonotype was seen at least ten times. The rearrangement joins TRBV11-2 to TRBJ2-4; D gene unclear. V was clipped by 4 bases and J by 4 bases, with 20 bases between them. Looked up from germline, CDR1 is SGHAT and CDR2 is FQNNGV. The CDR3 is 17 amino acids. CDR3 protein: CASSSVTGPRAKNIQYF. CDR3 nucleotides: TGTGCCAGCAGCTCAGTTACCGGGCCCCGAGCGAAAAACATTCAGTACTTC.

Many counts were recorded for this clonotype. The chain couples TRBV20-1 to TRBJ2-5; TRBD1 matches at 7 bases. Germline-derived CDR1 and CDR2 are DFQATT and SNEGSKA (reference sequence). This CDR3 contains 13 residues. The CDR3 loop is CSGSRGIGETQYF. The DNA for the CDR3 is TGCAGCGGAAGCAGGGGGATAGGGGAGACCCAGTACTTC.